The 27 T cell receptor beta chains below all came from one sample that was sequenced in a study of CD8 T cells in Susac syndrome. Random hexamers were used to reverse transcribe an amount of roughly 0.5 to 1 ug RNA. TCRdb reanalysed the immunoSEQ multiplex PCR reads using MiXCR and keeps one entry per CDR3 protein. The data show about 120,000 distinct CDR3 sequences, less than 95% seen once. The sequencing input was CD8+ T cells from PBMCs. Receptor source: a human donor in good health.

This chain joins TRBV20-1 and TRBJ1-3; D perhaps matches TRBD1 (5 bases). Trimming shortened V by 6 bases and J by 0 bases, and 12 bases separated the two germline ends. Germline V gene data show CDR1 as DFQATT and CDR2 as SNEGSKA (reference sequence). This CDR3 has 14 amino acids. The CDR3 protein is CSARAGSSGNTIYF. CDR3 sequence (DNA): TGCAGTGCCAGGGCCGGGAGCTCTGGAAACACCATATATTTT.

V is TRBV20-1 and J is TRBJ1-1, with 9 bases fitting TRBD1. CDR3 length: 16 amino acids. The junction had 7 bases not matched to a gene; V was cut back by 0 bases and J by 2 bases. Germline V gene sequence: CDR1 DFQATT, CDR2 SNEGSKA (reference sequence). The chain's CDR3 is CSARDGTGLINTEAFF. The CDR3 DNA sequence: TGCAGTGCTAGAGACGGGACAGGGTTAATAAACACTGAAGCTTTCTTT.

The chain joins TRBV6-2 or TRBV6-3 to TRBJ1-2; 7 nucleotides agree with TRBD1. Germline V lookup: CDR1 MNHEY, CDR2 SVGEGT. The CDR3 contains 15 residues. V lost 0 bases to trimming and J lost 8 bases; unmatched junction nucleotides: 9. This CDR3 reads CASSYSGQPTRGYTF. DNA of the CDR3: TGTGCCAGCAGTTACTCGGGACAGCCAACGCGGGGCTACACCTTC.

This chain joins TRBV24-1 and TRBJ2-3; D assignment may be TRBD1 or TRBD2 (5 bases each). There are 14 residues in the CDR3. Between the trimmed V and J ends, which lost 9 bases and 0 bases, there was a span of 12 bases. CDR1 is KGHDR and CDR2 is SFDVKD in the germline V gene. CDR3 nucleotides: TGTGCCACCGTGGGCAGGGAGAGCACAGATACGCAGTATTTT. Translated: CATVGRESTDTQYF.

DNA for the CDR3: TGTGCCAGCAGCCCATCTAGGACTGAAGCTTTCTTT. It codes for CASSPSRTEAFF. This sequence joins TRBV11-2 and TRBJ1-1; D is unresolved. The CDR3 totals 12 residues. Looked up from germline, CDR1 is SGHAT and CDR2 is FQNNGV. V lost 5 bases and J 5 bases, leaving 9 bases between the germline ends.

The chain carries TRBV7-2 and TRBJ2-7; D is possibly TRBD1 (6 bases). CDR1 is SGHTA and CDR2 is FQGNSA in the germline V gene. CDR3 size: 14 residues. The V gene lost 4 bases and the J gene lost 1 base, with 11 bases spanning the gap. The CDR3 coding sequence is TGTGCCAGCAGCTACAGGGATTGGTCCTACGAGCAGTACTTC. Its protein product is CASSYRDWSYEQYF.

The table lists this clonotype with a count of one. The chain joins TRBV19 to TRBJ1-6; D is unresolved. V dropped 3 bases and J dropped 7 bases, with 13 bases sitting between them. This CDR3 is 15 amino acids long. Germline V CDR1 and CDR2: LNHDA, SQIVND (reference sequence). CDR3 residues: CASSMVSPGNSPLHF. The CDR3 DNA reads as TGTGCCAGTAGTATGGTCAGTCCTGGCAATTCACCCCTCCACTTT.

V and J are TRBV10-3 and TRBJ2-7; 8 bases agree with TRBD1. V trimming: 0 bases; J trimming: 3 bases; junction bases outside the gene matches: 10. The CDR3 consists of 17 residues. Per the germline V gene, CDR1 is ENHRY and CDR2 is SYGVKD. In DNA, the CDR3 is TGTGCCATCAGTGAGTCAGGGGGAGCAGGGGGCCGCTACGAGCAGTACTTC. It encodes CAISESGGAGGRYEQYF.

This chain joins TRBV20-1 and TRBJ2-7, with D unresolved. CDR3 length: 15 residues. Trimming took 4 bases from V and 2 from J, leaving 18 bases between them. Per the germline V gene, CDR1 is DFQATT and CDR2 is SNEGSKA (reference sequence). The CDR3 protein is CSATPVSGSPYEQYF. CDR3 nucleotides: TGCAGTGCTACCCCGGTCAGTGGCAGCCCCTACGAGCAGTACTTC.

The CDR3 region has the DNA TGCGCCAGCACGACAGGGGGCCGTGAAAAACTGTTTTTT. It translates to CASTTGGREKLFF. This rearrangement joins TRBV5-1 to TRBJ1-4, with TRBD1 identical over 10 bases. The germline gives CDR1 SGHRS, CDR2 YFSETQ. The junction had 3 bases not matched to a gene; V was cut back by 6 bases and J by 7 bases. The CDR3 has 13 residues.

The genes are TRBV20-1 and TRBJ2-3; 11 bases agree with TRBD1. CDR3 length: 15 amino acids. In germline, CDR1 is DFQATT, CDR2 SNEGSKA (reference sequence). The trim removed 6 bases at V and 3 bases at J, leaving 8 bases unmatched. The CDR3 protein is CSASIGTGGTDTQYF. CDR3 DNA sequence: TGCAGTGCCAGTATCGGGACAGGGGGAACAGATACGCAGTATTTT.

The gene calls are TRBV19 and TRBJ1-1, with D perhaps TRBD1 (6 bases). This CDR3 has 12 residues. V was trimmed by 3 bases and J by 9 bases, leaving 11 bases between them. CDR1 is LNHDA and CDR2 is SQIVND in the germline V gene (reference sequence). The CDR3 DNA follows: TGTGCCAGTAGTATCCAGGGGTATCAAGCTTTCTTT. As protein: CASSIQGYQAFF.

V usage is TRBV19 and J usage is TRBJ2-1, with TRBD2 matching over 7 bases. CDR3 length: 18 residues. J gave up 3 bases and V 7 bases, and 18 bases lay outside the gene matches. Germline CDR1 reads LNHDA; CDR2 reads SQIVND (reference sequence). This CDR3 is CASNRGVGATNLYNEQFF. DNA for the CDR3: TGTGCCAGTAATCGGGGGGTGGGAGCCACCAATCTCTACAATGAGCAGTTCTTC.

The V gene is TRBV9, the J gene TRBJ2-6, with TRBD1 matching over 7 bases. The V gene's germline CDR1 is SGDLS and CDR2 YYNGEE. Trimming at V came to 4 bases and at J to 4 bases, leaving 11 bases not matched to a gene. The CDR3 sequence is 17 residues long. The CDR3 here is CASSLNIQGNGANVLTF. The CDR3 DNA is TGTGCCAGCAGCCTAAATATACAGGGGAACGGGGCCAACGTCCTGACTTTC.

The gene calls are TRBV27 and TRBJ1-5; D remains ambiguous. V lost 2 bases and J lost 0, with 14 bases in between. CDR1 MNHEY and CDR2 SMNVEV come from the germline V gene (reference sequence). There are 17 residues in the CDR3. CDR3 bases: TGTGCCAGCAGTTTACGCCCGGACTTTTATAGCAATCAGCCCCAGCATTTT. Its protein product is CASSLRPDFYSNQPQHF.

This rearrangement joins TRBV3-1 to TRBJ2-3; possible D gene TRBD2, 6 bases. Germline-derived CDR1 and CDR2 are LGHDT and YNNKEL (reference sequence). CDR3 length equals 14 residues. Trimming left V 4 bases short and J 0 bases short, with 8 bases between. CDR3 bases: TGTGCCAGCAGCCGCGGGACTAGCACAGATACGCAGTATTTT. It translates to CASSRGTSTDTQYF.

This clonotype was seen a handful of times. This chain connects TRBV29-1 to TRBJ2-7; TRBD2 matches 10 bases. Germline CDR1 is SQVTM and CDR2 is ANQGSEA. The CDR3 has 15 residues. After removal of 1 base from V and 4 bases from J, the junction contained 7 bases not matched to a gene. The CDR3 loop is CSVEGGSGRTYEQYF. The CDR3 nucleotides are TGCAGCGTTGAAGGTGGTAGCGGGAGGACTTACGAGCAGTACTTC.

This chain joins TRBV7-9 and TRBJ1-2; the match to TRBD1 covers 7 bases. The CDR3 sequence is 14 residues long. V dropped 5 bases and J dropped 1; count of bases not matched to a gene: 4. Germline CDR1 reads SEHNR; CDR2 reads FQNEAQ (reference sequence). The CDR3 protein is CASSQGQNNYGYTF. The CDR3 DNA sequence: TGTGCCAGCAGCCAGGGACAGAATAACTATGGCTACACCTTC.

This chain connects TRBV6-5 to TRBJ2-7; possible D gene TRBD2, 5 bases. Deletions cut 1 base from V and 3 bases from J, with 7 bases between. The CDR3 is made up of 13 amino acids. Looked up from germline, CDR1 is MNHEY and CDR2 is SVGAGI. The CDR3 sequence is CASSYWEHYEQYF. CDR3 DNA: TGTGCCAGCAGTTACTGGGAGCACTACGAGCAGTACTTC.

The chain carries TRBV29-1 and TRBJ2-1, with 10 bases identical to TRBD2. Trimming at V came to 6 bases and at J to 8 bases, leaving 16 bases not matched to a gene. The V gene's germline CDR1 is SQVTM and CDR2 ANQGSEA. This CDR3 is built from 16 residues. Here the CDR3 reads CSVSGALAGASHEQFF. CDR3 nucleotides: TGCAGCGTCTCCGGAGCCCTAGCGGGAGCTTCTCATGAGCAGTTCTTC.

The J gene is TRBJ1-2, the V gene TRBV12-3 or TRBV12-4, with D possibly TRBD1 on 5 matching bases. The V and J ends lost 6 bases and 0 bases respectively, with 23 bases between them. The CDR3 runs to 18 residues. In DNA, the CDR3 is TGTGCCAGCAGCGCCGCCCAACAACGAGGGGCCCCTAACTATGGCTACACCTTC. Translated, it gives CASSAAQQRGAPNYGYTF.

The V call is TRBV23-1, the J call TRBJ2-7, with TRBD1 matching over 8 bases. TRBV23-1 is placed among ORFs of uncertain function. The V gene end was trimmed by 0 bases and the J gene end by 3 bases; junction bases not matched to a gene: 1. The CDR3 spans 14 residues. The CDR3 DNA follows: TGCGCCAGCAGTCAATCAACAGGGGGCTACGAGCAGTACTTC. Encoded protein: CASSQSTGGYEQYF.

The V and J genes are TRBV5-1 and TRBJ1-2; D is undetermined. The CDR3 loop spans 15 amino acids. V gave up 0 bases and J gave up 0 bases, with 9 bases separating them. CDR1 is SGHRS and CDR2 is YFSETQ in the germline V gene. Written as DNA, the CDR3 is TGCGCCAGCAGCTTGGAAGGCAGGCCTAACTATGGCTACACCTTC. Its translation: CASSLEGRPNYGYTF.

This chain links TRBV28 with TRBJ2-7, with TRBD1 as a possible D gene (5 bases). Looked up from germline, CDR1 is MDHEN and CDR2 is SYDVKM. Trimming left V 10 bases short and J 3 bases short, with 25 bases between. The CDR3 is made up of 16 amino acids. The CDR3 DNA follows: TGTGCCACCTCGCCTATCAGTGGTCAGGGCGGCTACGAGCAGTACTTC. Amino acid sequence: CATSPISGQGGYEQYF.

The rearrangement joins TRBV27 to TRBJ2-7; D unclear. The germline gives CDR1 MNHEY, CDR2 SMNVEV (reference sequence). Trimming took off 2 bases at V and 0 bases at J, with 2 bases between the two ends. The CDR3 has 12 amino acids. The CDR3 sequence: CASSLPSYEQYF. CDR3 bases: TGTGCCAGCAGTTTACCCTCCTACGAGCAGTACTTC.

This clonotype came up a few times. The chain joins TRBV18 to TRBJ1-1; D uncertain. The CDR3 covers 13 residues. Trimming shortened V by 2 bases and J by 1 base, and 5 bases separated the two germline ends. CDR1 and CDR2 from the germline V gene are KGHSH and LQKENI. CDR3 sequence reads: CASSPSGNTEAFF. For the CDR3, the DNA is TGTGCCAGCTCACCATCGGGGAACACTGAAGCTTTCTTT.

The chain links TRBV2 to TRBJ2-1, with TRBD1 identical over 8 bases. CDR3 length equals 15 residues. J lost 6 bases, V lost 5 bases, and 9 bases had no gene match. The germline CDR1 and CDR2 sequences are SNHLY and FYNNEI. The CDR3 loop reads CASSSGITGGNEQFF. In DNA, the CDR3 is TGTGCCAGCAGTTCCGGGATCACAGGGGGCAATGAGCAGTTCTTC. Full variable domain (rest looked up from reference TRBV2 and TRBJ2-1): EPEVTQTPSHQVTQMGQEVILRCVPISNHLYFYWYRQILGQKVEFLVSFYNNEISEKSEIFDDQFSVERPDGSNFTLKIRSTKLEDSAMYFCASSSGITGGNEQFFGPGTRLTVL.